This TCR beta chain comes out of a study of cytomegalovirus exposure and HLA in healthy donors. At the level of the study: There were about 85 million unique TCRs (from HLA-typed donors) in an early data release. Study-level results: A list of roughly 160 TCR beta chains associated with cytomegalovirus was given. Of the V segments, some could not be distinguished, including TRBV6-2 and TRBV6-3, and were excluded.

Donors were nominally healthy when sampled, though unrecorded immune exposures were likely. Deletions cut 0 bases from V and 0 bases from J, with 9 bases between. Germline loops: CDR1 MNHEY, CDR2 SVGAGI. The CDR3 length is 16 residues. Points on this clone: Its antigen is currently unknown.

Vbeta (60) and Jbeta (13) primers were used in the PCR. Clones were sequenced by immunoSEQ multiplex PCR, and TCRdb holds only the in-frame ones, with some missing. The table includes more than 95,000 clones, around three quarters detected once. This receptor was identified in a man aged 25-40 years in good health and CMV-seropositive. The chain employs TRBV6-5 and TRBJ1-3; no clear D gene. Sample: PBMCs. As DNA, the CDR3 is TGTGCCAGCAGTTACTCGGTTCTGAGCTCTGGAAACACCATATATTTT. It translates to CASSYSVLSSGNTIYF.